This T cell receptor (beta chain) was sequenced during a study of T cells in Graves' hyperthyroidism and ophthalmopathy. Whole-study context: Peripheral blood was obtained at initial diagnosis, preceding any treatment.

General study results and limits: In the blood, most expanded thyroid clonotypes above 0.001 appeared as well.

This clonotype was counted many times. What it recognizes is unknown. Amplification of TCR beta CDR3 regions was performed using RNA transcripts as template. The study used the HTBI primer set for a first-round RT-PCR of the TCR CDR3. TCRdb re-derived calls from the multiplex PCR reads in MiXCR, one entry per CDR3 protein. This sample has 350,000 or so distinct CDR3 sequences, with around 23% found just once. Trimming took 6 bases from V and 0 from J, leaving 7 bases between them. The CDR3 consists of 13 residues. Graves' hyperthyroidism was deemed stable absent ophthalmopathy progression within 18 months.

The TCR was taken from a woman in her forties or fifties with Graves' hyperthyroidism. The sequenced sample was blood. This sequence joins TRBV12-3 or TRBV12-4 and TRBJ2-3; no clear D gene. The CDR3 nucleotides read TGTGCCAGCAGCCTGGACAGCACAGATACGCAGTATTTT. It is translated as CASSLDSTDTQYF.